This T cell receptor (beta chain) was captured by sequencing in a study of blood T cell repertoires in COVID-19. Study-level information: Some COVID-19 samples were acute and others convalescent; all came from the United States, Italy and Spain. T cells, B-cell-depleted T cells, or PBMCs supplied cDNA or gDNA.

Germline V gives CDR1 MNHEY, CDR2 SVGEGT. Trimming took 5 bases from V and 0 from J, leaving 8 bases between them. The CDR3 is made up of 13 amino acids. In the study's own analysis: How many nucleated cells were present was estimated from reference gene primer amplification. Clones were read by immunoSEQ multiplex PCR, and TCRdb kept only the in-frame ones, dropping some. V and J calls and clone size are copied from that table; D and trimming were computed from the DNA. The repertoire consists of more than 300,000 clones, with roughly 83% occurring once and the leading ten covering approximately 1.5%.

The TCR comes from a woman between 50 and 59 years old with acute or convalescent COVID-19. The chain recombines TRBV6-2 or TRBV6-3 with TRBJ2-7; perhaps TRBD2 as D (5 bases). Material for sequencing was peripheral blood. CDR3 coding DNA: TGTGCCAGCAGTCCCAGCGGCTCCTACGAGCAGTACTTC. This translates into CASSPSGSYEQYF.